This T cell receptor beta chain was sequenced during a study of T cell responses to AZD1222 COVID-19 vaccine. A word on this clone: Its antigen is undetermined.

Between the trimmed V and J ends, which lost 1 base and 2 bases, there was a span of 13 bases. The CDR3 is 16 residues long. Germline V gene sequence: CDR1 LNHDA, CDR2 SQIVND (reference sequence). Overall study findings and caveats: Spike-specific TCR breadth and depth grew following two AZD1222 doses. The donor group comprised mostly white British people and more females; the analysis possibly underestimated clonal diversity.

The protocol was immunoSEQ multiplex PCR, while the TCRdb copy is restricted to in-frame clones and leaves out a portion. The sample gives tens of thousands of clones, about 90% of which show up once; roughly 5.2% is in the top ten. The rearrangement uses TRBV19 and TRBJ2-3, with D perhaps TRBD1 or TRBD2 (5 bases each). This clonotype was obtained from an adult in good health. Sequenced here: peripheral blood, sampled on day 0 of AZD1222 vaccination. CDR3 in DNA: TGTGCCAGTAGTATAGTGGGACCGACTTTCACAGATACGCAGTATTTT. Amino acids: CASSIVGPTFTDTQYF. Variable domain in full (rest from reference TRBV19 and TRBJ2-3): DGGITQSPKYLFRKEGQNVTLSCEQNLNHDAMYWYRQDPGQGLRLIYYSQIVNDFQKGDIAEGYSVSREKKESFPLTVTSAQKNPTAFYLCASSIVGPTFTDTQYFGPGTRLTVL.